Given below is one TCR beta chain in context. Its matching antigen is unknown. With 5 bases removed from V and 8 bases from J, the gap between germline ends came to 10 bases. CDR1 and CDR2 (germline): DFQATT, SNEGSKA (reference sequence). The CDR3 length is 11 residues. PCR was performed using 60 Vbeta and 13 Jbeta primers. Here immunoSEQ multiplex PCR was the method, and the copy in TCRdb shows in-frame clones only, minus some. The sample carries 100,000 to 150,000 clones, 80% recorded once. The data derive from a study of cytomegalovirus exposure and HLA in healthy donors. Study-wide results and caveats: Presence/absence analyses assumed roughly uniform sequencing depth across donors, which may not hold. Information on immune exposure was restricted to one variable (CMV serostatus). Later, an analysis showed that TCR beta chains associated with HLA were more clonally expanded than others that were equally common. Some public TCRs appeared in many individuals, while most sequences were rare.

This sequence was found in a female donor in good health and CMV-seropositive. The rearrangement joins TRBV20-1 to TRBJ2-1; D is unresolved. The sequencing sample was made of PBMCs. The CDR3 region has the DNA TGCAGTGCTCGCCCAGTGTATGAGCAGTTCTTC. This gives the protein CSARPVYEQFF.